Following are 9 T cell receptor beta chains from one sample sequenced in a study of shared clonotypes between healthy human individuals. Naive CD8 cells were CD45RO-negative, positively selected for CCR7, excluding terminally differentiated effector memory CD45RA+ cells. Repertoires were generated with immunoSEQ multiplex PCR, while TCRdb's copy carries only in-frame clones and drops some. The data hold roughly 2,000,000 clones, with just under 95% observed a single time. The sequencing input was naive CD8+ T cells from PBMCs. These receptors were taken from a man between 18 and 35 years old in good health. Some clones in this sample may be carry-over from other donors' samples.

A word on this clone: One end of the junction does not line up with germline, which may come from a read error. This chain joins TRBV7-9 and TRBJ2-7; D is perhaps TRBD1 (5 bases). Per germline, CDR1 SEHNR and CDR2 FQNEAQ (reference sequence). This CDR3 is 11 amino acids long. In DNA form, the CDR3 reads TGTGCCAGCAGCTCTGGGGCAGGGCGGAACTTC. It codes for CASSSGAGRNF.

This sequence joins TRBV4-3 and TRBJ2-1, with D possibly being TRBD2 (6 bases). Germline assignment: CDR1 LGHNA and CDR2 YSLEER. This CDR3 spans 15 amino acids. V gave up 1 base and J gave up 8 bases, with 15 bases separating them. The CDR3 region is CASSQGAWRGDEQFF. DNA for the CDR3: TGCGCCAGCAGCCAAGGGGCCTGGAGGGGCGATGAGCAGTTCTTC.

This clone has a single count. It is likely a read error, because the conserved phenylalanine at the end of the CDR3 is missing. The limits of the CDR3 on the DNA are not certain, so only TCRdb's listed CDR3 is given. The chain uses TRBV27 and TRBJ2-3. The germline V gene has CDR1 MNHEY and CDR2 SMNVEV (reference sequence). A total of 15 residues make up the CDR3, ends included. CDR3: CASSPSSVRDAEMIM.

The chain couples TRBV7-3 to TRBJ2-5; D is unresolved. The germline V gene encodes CDR1 SGHTA and CDR2 FQGTGA. CDR3 length: 15 amino acids. V was trimmed by 1 base and J by 2 bases, leaving 11 bases between them. For the CDR3, the DNA is TGTGCCAGCAGCTTAAACCCCGGGTGGCAAGAGACCCAGTACTTC. This codes for CASSLNPGWQETQYF.

The genes are TRBV19 and TRBJ2-1, with 8 bases lining up with TRBD1. After removal of 4 bases from V and 2 bases from J, the junction contained 7 bases not matched to a gene. In germline, CDR1 is LNHDA, CDR2 SQIVND (reference sequence). The CDR3 is 16 amino acids. The CDR3 DNA reads as TGTGCCAGTAGTAACCCCCGACAGGGGCCCTACAATGAGCAGTTCTTC. This sequence encodes CASSNPRQGPYNEQFF. Together with reference TRBV19 and TRBJ2-1, the CDR3 gives the full variable domain: DGGITQSPKYLFRKEGQNVTLSCEQNLNHDAMYWYRQDPGQGLRLIYYSQIVNDFQKGDIAEGYSVSREKKESFPLTVTSAQKNPTAFYLCASSNPRQGPYNEQFFGPGTRLTVL.

The chain recombines TRBV25-1 with TRBJ2-5; D ambiguous. This CDR3 comprises 14 residues. In germline, CDR1 is MGHDK, CDR2 SYGVNS. Trimming removed 2 bases from V and 5 bases from J, with 12 bases in between. The CDR3 DNA reads TGTGCCAGCAGTGAAAGGTACAGAGCGGAGACCCAGTACTTC. This gives the protein CASSERYRAETQYF.

The chain recombines TRBV19 with TRBJ1-2; 10 bases fit TRBD1. V dropped 5 bases and J dropped 6; count of bases not matched to a gene: 9. Germline assignment: CDR1 LNHDA and CDR2 SQIVND (reference sequence). This CDR3 has 15 residues. The CDR3 DNA follows: TGTGCCAGTAGTGCCCGACAGGGGGCGCTGGATGGCTACACCTTC. The encoded protein is CASSARQGALDGYTF.

The V and J genes are TRBV7-8 and TRBJ1-5; D not resolved. V was shortened by 5 bases and J by 4 bases, with 12 bases between the two germline ends. The V gene's germline CDR1 is SGHVS and CDR2 FQNEAQ. This CDR3 has 14 amino acids. The CDR3 reads CASSPKDGNQPQHF. The CDR3 DNA follows: TGTGCCAGCAGCCCAAAGGACGGGAATCAGCCCCAGCATTTT.

This clone was observed a single time. The chain has TRBV6-5 and TRBJ2-7, with a tentative D call TRBD2 (6 bases). Trimming left V 1 base short and J 2 bases short, with 9 bases between. The CDR3 runs 14 residues. Germline V gene sequence: CDR1 MNHEY, CDR2 SVGAGI. The CDR3 here is CASSYYPSAYEQYF. CDR3 coding DNA: TGTGCCAGCAGTTACTATCCTAGCGCCTACGAGCAGTACTTC.